The TCR beta chain described here comes from a study of CD8 T cells in ankylosing spondylitis. Generation of TCR beta libraries employed quantitative 5'-RACE incorporating molecular barcodes. TCRdb redid the calling of the 5' RACE reads with MiXCR, one entry per CDR3 protein. Among fewer than 150,000 distinct CDR3 sequences listed, about 7.3% were seen once. Ten or more counts support this clonotype. The ends were cut back, 7 bases at V and 5 bases at J, with 14 bases in the middle. The CDR3 contains 13 residues. This TCR came from a female donor with ankylosing spondylitis or in good health (not recorded which). The specimen sequenced was blood, either unsorted or a sorted T cell fraction (not recorded which). The chain joins TRBV12-3 or TRBV12-4 to TRBJ1-2, with a tentative D call TRBD1 (5 bases). The CDR3 protein is CASTPDSAYGYTF. CDR3 coding DNA: TGTGCCAGCACCCCCGACAGCGCTTATGGCTACACCTTC.